These 8 T cell receptor beta chains were all obtained from the same sample, sequenced in a study of somatic mutations in cytotoxic T cells in rheumatoid arthritis. Only in-frame clones appear in the TCRdb table, and some are missing; sequencing was by immunoSEQ multiplex PCR. The table shows 20,000 or so clones, with 81% occurring only once. The sample taken for sequencing was CD8+ T cells sorted from blood. Source of these receptors: an adult with rheumatoid arthritis.

The chain employs TRBV5-1 and TRBJ1-2; D gene uncertain. Trimming removed 0 bases at V and 8 bases at J, with 5 bases between. This CDR3 spans 11 amino acids. Germline CDR1 and CDR2: SGHRS and YFSETQ. The CDR3 reads CASSLGQGYTF. The CDR3 bases are TGCGCCAGCAGCTTGGGCCAAGGCTACACCTTC.

The chain recombines TRBV4-2 with TRBJ1-1; D gene unclear. The germline V gene encodes CDR1 LGHNA and CDR2 YNFKEQ. The CDR3 spans 11 residues. Trimming shortened V by 5 bases and J by 8 bases, and 9 bases separated the two germline ends. The CDR3 is CASSVTGEAFF. DNA for the CDR3: TGTGCCAGCAGCGTAACCGGGGAAGCTTTCTTT.

The CDR3 protein is CASESLGANEQFF. CDR3 sequence (DNA): TGTGCCAGCGAATCTCTGGGGGCCAACGAGCAGTTCTTC. The genes are TRBV7-9 and TRBJ2-1; possible D gene TRBD1, 6 bases. The CDR3 extends over 13 amino acids. The germline gives CDR1 SEHNR, CDR2 FQNEAQ (reference sequence). V gave up 8 bases and J gave up 10 bases, with 18 bases separating them.

The CDR3 sequence is CASSSLAGGPESETQYF. In nucleotides, the CDR3 is TGTGCCAGCAGCTCTCTAGCGGGAGGGCCTGAGTCGGAGACCCAGTACTTC. The rearrangement links TRBV11-2 to TRBJ2-5, with 12 positions matching TRBD2. V was clipped by 4 bases and J by 5 bases; unmatched bases: 11. The germline V gene encodes CDR1 SGHAT and CDR2 FQNNGV. The CDR3 is made up of 17 amino acids.

This clone was seen a few times. V is TRBV7-6 and J is TRBJ2-1; TRBD1 agrees at 9 bases. The length of the CDR3 is 13 residues. J gave up 6 bases and V 5 bases, and 2 bases lay outside the gene matches. Germline V gives CDR1 SGHVS, CDR2 FNYEAQ. The CDR3 coding sequence is TGTGCCAGCAGCCCGACAGGGGGCAATGAGCAGTTCTTC. Its protein product is CASSPTGGNEQFF.

A few counts support this clone. V usage is TRBV28 and J usage is TRBJ2-2; 9 positions match TRBD1. The CDR3 contains 15 residues. V shed 8 bases and J 3 bases; nucleotides not matched to a gene: 7. CDR1 and CDR2 from the germline V gene are MDHEN and SYDVKM. The CDR3 sequence: CASEGGTGYTGELFF. CDR3 in DNA: TGTGCCAGCGAAGGGGGGACAGGGTACACCGGGGAGCTGTTTTTT.

Turning to this clone: At the DNA level, this CDR3 is encoded by other sequences in the same sample as well. The chain carries TRBV11-2 and TRBJ2-7; tentative D call: TRBD1 (6 bases). Germline V gives CDR1 SGHAT, CDR2 FQNNGV. The germline V and J ends were trimmed by 6 bases and 2 bases, with 11 bases remaining between them. The CDR3 is made up of 13 amino acids. The CDR3 here is CASSFGQTYEQYF. The CDR3, as DNA: TGTGCCAGCAGTTTTGGACAGACCTACGAGCAGTACTTC.

This clone was recorded a few times. V is TRBV19 and J is TRBJ2-7; TRBD2 matches at 9 bases. Per germline, CDR1 LNHDA and CDR2 SQIVND (reference sequence). V shed 5 bases, J shed 6 bases, and the junction held 8 bases outside the gene matches. This CDR3 has 14 amino acids. The CDR3, as DNA: TGTGCCAGTAGTGTACCGGGACTAGCTCTCGAGCAGTACTTC. Encoded protein: CASSVPGLALEQYF.